This TCR beta chain stems from a study of siplizumab effects on memory and regulatory T cells. Some clones are missing from TCRdb's copy, which holds only in-frame ones; the method was immunoSEQ multiplex PCR. Among over 95,000 clones listed, around 95% were seen once. The CDR3 is made up of 14 amino acids. Trimming cost V 6 bases and J 1 base, with 11 bases left between them. Germline CDR1 SGHTA, CDR2 FQGTGA. The TCR was taken from a human donor in good health. The sample taken for sequencing was non-Treg CD4+ T cells sorted from blood. This chain joins TRBV7-3 and TRBJ2-3; no clear D. The CDR3 loop reads CASSLLSGTDTQYF. CDR3 bases: TGTGCCAGCAGTTTACTCTCGGGCACAGATACGCAGTATTTT.